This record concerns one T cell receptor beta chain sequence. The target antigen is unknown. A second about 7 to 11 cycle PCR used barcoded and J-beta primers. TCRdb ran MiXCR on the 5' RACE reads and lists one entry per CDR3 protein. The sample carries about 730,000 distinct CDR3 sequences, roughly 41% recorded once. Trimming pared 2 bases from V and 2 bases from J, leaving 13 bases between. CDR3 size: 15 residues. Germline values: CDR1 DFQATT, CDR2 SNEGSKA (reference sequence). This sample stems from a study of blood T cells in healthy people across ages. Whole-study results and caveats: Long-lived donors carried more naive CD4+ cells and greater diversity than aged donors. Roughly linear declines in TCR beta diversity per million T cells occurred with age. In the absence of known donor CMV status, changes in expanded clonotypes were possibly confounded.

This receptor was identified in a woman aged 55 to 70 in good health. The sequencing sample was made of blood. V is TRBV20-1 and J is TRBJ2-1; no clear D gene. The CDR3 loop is CSARPIRVPYNEQFF. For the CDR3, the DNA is TGCAGTGCTAGACCTATTAGGGTCCCCTACAATGAGCAGTTCTTC.